The clone carrying this T cell receptor (beta chain) has just a few counts. This entry belongs to a study of blood T cell repertoires in COVID-19. Whole-study context: COVID-19 samples collected from the United States, Italy and Spain covered acute and convalescent phases. PBMCs, B-cell-depleted T cells, or T cells provided the cDNA or gDNA that made up the material.

This CDR3 is built from 15 residues. V dropped 5 bases and J dropped 5; count of bases not matched to a gene: 12. Looked up from germline, CDR1 is KGHSH and CDR2 is LQKENI. Authors' processing steps: Amplified reference gene primers provided the basis for estimating nucleated cell counts. Measured with immunoSEQ multiplex PCR; TCRdb has only the in-frame clones, and not every one. The V and J calls and clone size are taken from that table; D and trimming were inferred from the DNA. This table holds about 110,000 clones, over 75% found once. The TCR originated in a woman aged 45-65 years with acute or convalescent COVID-19. The chain employs TRBV18 and TRBJ2-7; TRBD1 matches 7 bases. Sequencing input: peripheral blood. The CDR3: CASSTRQGTQDEQYF. The CDR3 nucleotides are TGTGCCAGCTCAACCCGACAGGGTACCCAGGACGAGCAGTACTTC.